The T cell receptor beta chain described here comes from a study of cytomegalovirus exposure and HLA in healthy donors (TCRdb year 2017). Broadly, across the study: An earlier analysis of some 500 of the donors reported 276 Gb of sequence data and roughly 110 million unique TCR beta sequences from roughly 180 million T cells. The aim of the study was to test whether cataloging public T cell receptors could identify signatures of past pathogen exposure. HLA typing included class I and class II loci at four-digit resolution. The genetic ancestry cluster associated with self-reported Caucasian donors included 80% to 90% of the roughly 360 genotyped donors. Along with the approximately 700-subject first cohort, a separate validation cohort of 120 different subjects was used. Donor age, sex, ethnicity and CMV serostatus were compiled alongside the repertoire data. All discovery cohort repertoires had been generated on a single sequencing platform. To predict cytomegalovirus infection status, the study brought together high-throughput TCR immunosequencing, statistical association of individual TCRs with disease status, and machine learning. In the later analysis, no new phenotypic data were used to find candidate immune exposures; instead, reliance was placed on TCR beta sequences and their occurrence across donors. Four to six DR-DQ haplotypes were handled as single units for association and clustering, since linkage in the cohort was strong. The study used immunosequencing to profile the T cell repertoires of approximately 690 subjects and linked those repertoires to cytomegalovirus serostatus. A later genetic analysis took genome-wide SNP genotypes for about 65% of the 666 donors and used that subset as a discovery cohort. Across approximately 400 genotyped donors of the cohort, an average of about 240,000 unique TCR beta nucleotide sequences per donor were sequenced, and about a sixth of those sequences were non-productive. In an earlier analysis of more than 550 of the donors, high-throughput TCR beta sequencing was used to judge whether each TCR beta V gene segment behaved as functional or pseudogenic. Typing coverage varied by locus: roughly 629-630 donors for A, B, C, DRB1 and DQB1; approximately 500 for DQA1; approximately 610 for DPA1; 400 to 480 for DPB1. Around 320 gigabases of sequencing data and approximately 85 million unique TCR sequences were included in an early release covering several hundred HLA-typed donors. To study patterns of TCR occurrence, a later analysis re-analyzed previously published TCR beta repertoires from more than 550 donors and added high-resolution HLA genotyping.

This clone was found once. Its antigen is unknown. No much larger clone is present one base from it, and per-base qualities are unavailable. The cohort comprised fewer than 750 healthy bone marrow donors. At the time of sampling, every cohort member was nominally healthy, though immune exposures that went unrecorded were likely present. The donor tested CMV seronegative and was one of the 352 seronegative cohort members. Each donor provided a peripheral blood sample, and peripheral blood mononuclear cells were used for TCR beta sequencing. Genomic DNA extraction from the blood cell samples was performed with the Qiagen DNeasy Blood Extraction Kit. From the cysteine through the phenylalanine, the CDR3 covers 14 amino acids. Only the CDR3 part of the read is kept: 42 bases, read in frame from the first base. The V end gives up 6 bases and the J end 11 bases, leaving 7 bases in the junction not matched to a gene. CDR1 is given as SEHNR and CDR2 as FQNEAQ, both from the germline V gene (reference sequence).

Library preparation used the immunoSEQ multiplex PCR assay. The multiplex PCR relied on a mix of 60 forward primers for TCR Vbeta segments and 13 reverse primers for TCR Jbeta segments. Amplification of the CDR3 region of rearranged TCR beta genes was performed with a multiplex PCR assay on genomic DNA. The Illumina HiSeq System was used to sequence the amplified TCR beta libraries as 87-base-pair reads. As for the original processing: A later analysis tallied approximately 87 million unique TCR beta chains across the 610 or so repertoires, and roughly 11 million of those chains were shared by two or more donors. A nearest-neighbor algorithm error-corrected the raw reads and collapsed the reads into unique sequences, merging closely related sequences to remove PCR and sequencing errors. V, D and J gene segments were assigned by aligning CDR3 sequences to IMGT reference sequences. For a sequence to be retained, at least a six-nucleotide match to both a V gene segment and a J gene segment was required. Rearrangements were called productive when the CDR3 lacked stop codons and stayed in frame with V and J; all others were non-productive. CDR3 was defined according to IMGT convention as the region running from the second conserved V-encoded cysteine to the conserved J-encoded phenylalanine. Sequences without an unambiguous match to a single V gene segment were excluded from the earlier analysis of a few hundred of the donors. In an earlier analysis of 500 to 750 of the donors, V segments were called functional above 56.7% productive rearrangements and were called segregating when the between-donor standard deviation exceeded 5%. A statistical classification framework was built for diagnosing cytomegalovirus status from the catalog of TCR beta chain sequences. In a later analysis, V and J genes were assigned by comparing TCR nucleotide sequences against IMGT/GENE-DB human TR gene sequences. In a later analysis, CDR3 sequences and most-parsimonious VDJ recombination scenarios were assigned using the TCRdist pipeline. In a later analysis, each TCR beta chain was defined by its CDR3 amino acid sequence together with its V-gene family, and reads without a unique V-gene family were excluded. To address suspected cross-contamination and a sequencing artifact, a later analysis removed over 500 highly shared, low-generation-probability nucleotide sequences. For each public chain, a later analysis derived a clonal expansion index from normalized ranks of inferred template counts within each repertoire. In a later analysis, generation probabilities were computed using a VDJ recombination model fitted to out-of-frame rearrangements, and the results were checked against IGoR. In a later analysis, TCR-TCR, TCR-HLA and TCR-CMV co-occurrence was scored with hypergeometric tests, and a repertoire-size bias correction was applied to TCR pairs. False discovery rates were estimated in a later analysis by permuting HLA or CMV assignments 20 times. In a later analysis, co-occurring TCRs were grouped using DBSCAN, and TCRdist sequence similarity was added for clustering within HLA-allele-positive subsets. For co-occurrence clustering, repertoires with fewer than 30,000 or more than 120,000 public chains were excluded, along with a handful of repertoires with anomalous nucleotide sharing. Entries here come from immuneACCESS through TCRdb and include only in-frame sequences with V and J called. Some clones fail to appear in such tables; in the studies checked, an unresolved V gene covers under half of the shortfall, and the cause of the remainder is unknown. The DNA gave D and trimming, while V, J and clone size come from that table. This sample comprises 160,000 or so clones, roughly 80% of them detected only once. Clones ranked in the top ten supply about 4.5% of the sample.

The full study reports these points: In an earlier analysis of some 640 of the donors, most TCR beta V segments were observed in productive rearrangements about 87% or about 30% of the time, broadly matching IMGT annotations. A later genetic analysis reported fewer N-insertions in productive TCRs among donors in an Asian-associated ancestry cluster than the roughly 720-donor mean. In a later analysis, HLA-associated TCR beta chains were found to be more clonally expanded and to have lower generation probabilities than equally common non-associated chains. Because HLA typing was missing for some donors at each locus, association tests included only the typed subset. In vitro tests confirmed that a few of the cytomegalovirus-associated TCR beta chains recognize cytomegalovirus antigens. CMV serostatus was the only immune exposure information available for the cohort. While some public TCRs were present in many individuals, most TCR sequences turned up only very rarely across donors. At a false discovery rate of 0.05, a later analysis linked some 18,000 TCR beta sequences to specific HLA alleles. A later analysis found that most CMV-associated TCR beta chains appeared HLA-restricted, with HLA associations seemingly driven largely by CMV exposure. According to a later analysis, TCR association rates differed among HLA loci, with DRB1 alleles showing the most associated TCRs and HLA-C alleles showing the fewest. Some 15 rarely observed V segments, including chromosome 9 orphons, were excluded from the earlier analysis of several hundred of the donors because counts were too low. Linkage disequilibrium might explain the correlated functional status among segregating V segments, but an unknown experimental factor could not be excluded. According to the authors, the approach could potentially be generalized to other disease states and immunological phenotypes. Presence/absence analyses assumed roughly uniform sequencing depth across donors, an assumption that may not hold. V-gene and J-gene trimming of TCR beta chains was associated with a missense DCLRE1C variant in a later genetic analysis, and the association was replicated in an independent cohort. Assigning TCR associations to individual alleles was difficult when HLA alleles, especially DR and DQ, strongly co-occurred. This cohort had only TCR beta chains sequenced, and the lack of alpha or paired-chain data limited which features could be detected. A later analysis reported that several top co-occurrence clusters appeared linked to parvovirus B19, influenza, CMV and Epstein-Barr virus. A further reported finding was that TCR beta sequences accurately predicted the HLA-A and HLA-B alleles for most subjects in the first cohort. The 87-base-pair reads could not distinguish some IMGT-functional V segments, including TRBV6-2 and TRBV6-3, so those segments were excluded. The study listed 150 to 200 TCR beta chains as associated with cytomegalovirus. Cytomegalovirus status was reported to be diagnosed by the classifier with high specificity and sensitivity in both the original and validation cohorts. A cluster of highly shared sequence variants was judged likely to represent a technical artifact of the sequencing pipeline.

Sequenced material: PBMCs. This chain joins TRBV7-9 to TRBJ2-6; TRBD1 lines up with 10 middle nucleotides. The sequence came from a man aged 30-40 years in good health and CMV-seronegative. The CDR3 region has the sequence CASRPRTGGDVLTF. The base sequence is TGTGCCAGCAGACCTAGGACAGGGGGAGACGTCCTGACTTTC.